The following is a T cell receptor (beta chain) sequence with its context. The sample originates from a study of blood T cell repertoires in COVID-19. In the study overall: Samples representing acute and convalescent COVID-19 were sourced from the United States, Italy and Spain. PBMCs, B-cell-depleted T cells, or T cells provided the cDNA or gDNA that made up the material.

The CDR3 contains 13 residues. Trimming cost V 5 bases and J 7 bases, with 14 bases left between them. This table comes from immunoSEQ multiplex PCR, and its TCRdb copy is limited to in-frame clones, with some not included. The data contain around 400,000 clones, about 89% of them singletons. Seattle cases were enrolled at active infection and followed longitudinally. Sequencing was done on a sample of peripheral blood. This chain connects TRBV12-3 or TRBV12-4 to TRBJ1-1; TRBD1 is a possible D gene (5 bases). The sequence was collected from a woman aged 55-69 years with COVID-19, enrolled during active disease. In nucleotides, the CDR3 is TGTGCCAGCAGTCCAAACAGGCAGGATGAAGCTTTCTTT. Its translation: CASSPNRQDEAFF.